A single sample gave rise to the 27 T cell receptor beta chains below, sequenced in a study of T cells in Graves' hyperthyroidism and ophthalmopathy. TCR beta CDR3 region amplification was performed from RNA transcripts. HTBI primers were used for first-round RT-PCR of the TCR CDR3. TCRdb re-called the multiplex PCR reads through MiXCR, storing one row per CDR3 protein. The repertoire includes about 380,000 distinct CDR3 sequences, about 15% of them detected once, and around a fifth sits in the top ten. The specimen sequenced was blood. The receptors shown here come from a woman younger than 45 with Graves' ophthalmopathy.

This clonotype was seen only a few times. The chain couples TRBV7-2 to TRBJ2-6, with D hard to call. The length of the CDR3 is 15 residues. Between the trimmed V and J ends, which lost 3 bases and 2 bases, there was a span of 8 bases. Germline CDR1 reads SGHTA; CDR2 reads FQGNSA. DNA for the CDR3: TGTGCCAGCAGCTTGGGGAAGACTGGGGCCAACGTCCTGACTTTC. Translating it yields CASSLGKTGANVLTF.

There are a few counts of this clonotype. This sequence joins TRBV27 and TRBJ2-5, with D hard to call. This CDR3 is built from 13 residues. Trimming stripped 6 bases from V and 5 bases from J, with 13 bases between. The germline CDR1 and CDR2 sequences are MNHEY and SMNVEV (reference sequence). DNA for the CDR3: TGTGCCAGCAGCTCCGGCCTTACGGAGACCCAGTACTTC. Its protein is CASSSGLTETQYF.

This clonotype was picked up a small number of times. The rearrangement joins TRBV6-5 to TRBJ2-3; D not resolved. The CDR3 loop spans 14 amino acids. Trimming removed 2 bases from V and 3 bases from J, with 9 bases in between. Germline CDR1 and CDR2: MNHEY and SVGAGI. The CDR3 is CASSYGVITDTQYF. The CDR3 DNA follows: TGTGCCAGCAGTTACGGGGTAATAACAGATACGCAGTATTTT.

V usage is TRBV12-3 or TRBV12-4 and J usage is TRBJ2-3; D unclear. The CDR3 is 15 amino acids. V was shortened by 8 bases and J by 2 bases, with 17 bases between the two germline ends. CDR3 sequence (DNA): TGTGCCAGCTCGGTTTGGGGAAGGGCCACAGATACGCAGTATTTT. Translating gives CASSVWGRATDTQYF.

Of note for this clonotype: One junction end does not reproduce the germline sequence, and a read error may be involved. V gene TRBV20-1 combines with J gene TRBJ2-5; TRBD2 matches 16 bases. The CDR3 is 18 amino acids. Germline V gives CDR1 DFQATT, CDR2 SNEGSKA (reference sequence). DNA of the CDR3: TGCAGTGCTAGAGATCGGGGACTAGCGGGGGGGCTCCAAGAGACCCGGTACTTC. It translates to CSARDRGLAGGLQETRYF.

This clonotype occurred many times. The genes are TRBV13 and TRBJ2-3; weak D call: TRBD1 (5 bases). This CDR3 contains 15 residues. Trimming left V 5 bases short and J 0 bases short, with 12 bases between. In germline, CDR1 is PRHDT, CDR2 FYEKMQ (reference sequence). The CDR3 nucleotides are TGTGCCAGCAGCGCCAAGGGGCTGAGCACAGATACGCAGTATTTT. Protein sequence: CASSAKGLSTDTQYF.

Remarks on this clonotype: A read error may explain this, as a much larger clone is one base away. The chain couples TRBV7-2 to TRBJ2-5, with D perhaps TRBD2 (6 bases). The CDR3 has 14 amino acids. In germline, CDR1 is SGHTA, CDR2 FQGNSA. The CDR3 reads CAGSLNRGRETQYF. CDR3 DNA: TGTGCCGGCAGCTTAAATCGGGGGAGGGAGACCCAGTACTTC.

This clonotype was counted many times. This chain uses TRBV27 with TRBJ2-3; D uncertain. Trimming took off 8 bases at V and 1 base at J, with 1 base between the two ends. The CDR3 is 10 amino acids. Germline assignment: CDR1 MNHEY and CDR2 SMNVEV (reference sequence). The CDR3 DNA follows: TGTGCCAGCGGCACAGATACGCAGTATTTT. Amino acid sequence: CASGTDTQYF.

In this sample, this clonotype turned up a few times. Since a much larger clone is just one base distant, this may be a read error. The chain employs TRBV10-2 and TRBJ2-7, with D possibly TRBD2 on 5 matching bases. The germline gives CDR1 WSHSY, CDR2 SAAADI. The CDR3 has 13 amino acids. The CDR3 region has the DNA TGCGCCAGCTTGGACTCGCGAACCTACGAGCGGTACTTC. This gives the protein CASLDSRTYERYF.

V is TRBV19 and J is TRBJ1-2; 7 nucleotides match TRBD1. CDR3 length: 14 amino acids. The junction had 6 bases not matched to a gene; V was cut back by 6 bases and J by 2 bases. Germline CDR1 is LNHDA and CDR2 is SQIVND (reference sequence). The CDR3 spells CASSPGQLNYGYTF. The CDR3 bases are TGTGCCAGTAGCCCGGGACAGCTGAACTATGGCTACACCTTC.

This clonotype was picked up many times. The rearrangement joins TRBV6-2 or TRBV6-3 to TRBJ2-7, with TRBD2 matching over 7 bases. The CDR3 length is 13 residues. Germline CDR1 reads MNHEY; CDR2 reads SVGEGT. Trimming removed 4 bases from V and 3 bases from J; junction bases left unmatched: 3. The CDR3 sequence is CASSFAGDYEQYF. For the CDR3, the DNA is TGTGCCAGCAGTTTTGCGGGAGACTACGAGCAGTACTTC.

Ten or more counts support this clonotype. Here the CDR3 reads CAWSLGTDKNIQYF. The DNA of the CDR3 is TGTGCCTGGAGTTTAGGGACAGACAAAAACATTCAGTACTTC. The chain carries TRBV30 and TRBJ2-4; 7 bases agree with TRBD1. Looked up from germline, CDR1 is GTSNPN and CDR2 is SVGIG (reference sequence). This CDR3 contains 14 residues. The V gene end was trimmed by 2 bases and the J gene end by 3 bases; junction bases not matched to a gene: 4.

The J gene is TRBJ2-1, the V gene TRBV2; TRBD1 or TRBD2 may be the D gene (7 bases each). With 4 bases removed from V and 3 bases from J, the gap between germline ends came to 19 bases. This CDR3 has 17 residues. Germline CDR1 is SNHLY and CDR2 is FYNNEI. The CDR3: CASSGEFPGGGYNEQFF. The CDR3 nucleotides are TGTGCCAGCAGTGGAGAGTTCCCAGGGGGGGGCTACAATGAGCAGTTCTTC. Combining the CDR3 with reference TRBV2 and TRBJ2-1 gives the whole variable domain EPEVTQTPSHQVTQMGQEVILRCVPISNHLYFYWYRQILGQKVEFLVSFYNNEISEKSEIFDDQFSVERPDGSNFTLKIRSTKLEDSAMYFCASSGEFPGGGYNEQFFGPGTRLTVL.

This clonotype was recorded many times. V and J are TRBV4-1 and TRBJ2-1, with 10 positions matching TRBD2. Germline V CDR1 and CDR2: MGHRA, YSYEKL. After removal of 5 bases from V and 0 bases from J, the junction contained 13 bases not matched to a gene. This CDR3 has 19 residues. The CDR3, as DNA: TGCGCCAGCAGCGATAGGACTAAGCGGGGGGGCGGCTCCTACAATGAGCAGTTCTTC. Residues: CASSDRTKRGGGSYNEQFF.

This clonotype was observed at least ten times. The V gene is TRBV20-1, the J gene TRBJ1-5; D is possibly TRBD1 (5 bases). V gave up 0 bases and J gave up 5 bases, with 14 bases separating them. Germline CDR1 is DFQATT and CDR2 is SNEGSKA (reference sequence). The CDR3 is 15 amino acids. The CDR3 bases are TGCAGTGCTAGAGATTTCGCAGGGATGGATCAGCCCCAGCATTTT. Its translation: CSARDFAGMDQPQHF.

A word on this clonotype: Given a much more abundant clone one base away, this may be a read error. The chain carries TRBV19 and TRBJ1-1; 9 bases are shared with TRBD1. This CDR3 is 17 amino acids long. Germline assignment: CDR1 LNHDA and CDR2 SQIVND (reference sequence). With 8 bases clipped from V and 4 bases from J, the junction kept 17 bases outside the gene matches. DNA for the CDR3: TGTGCCAGTGGTACACGATCCGGGACAGGGCTAGGCACTGAAGCTTTCTTT. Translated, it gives CASGTRSGTGLGTEAFF.

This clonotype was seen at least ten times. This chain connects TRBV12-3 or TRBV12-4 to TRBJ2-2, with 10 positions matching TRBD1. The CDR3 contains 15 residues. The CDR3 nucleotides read TGTGCAACACAGGACAGGGGGTTCGGCACCGGGGAGCTGTTTTTT. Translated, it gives CATQDRGFGTGELFF.

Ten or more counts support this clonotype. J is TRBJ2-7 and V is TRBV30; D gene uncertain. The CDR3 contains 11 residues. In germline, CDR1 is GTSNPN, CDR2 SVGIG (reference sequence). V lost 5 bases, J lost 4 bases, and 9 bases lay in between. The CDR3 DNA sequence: TGTGCCTGGGGGCTGGGGTACGAGCAGTACTTC. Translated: CAWGLGYEQYF.

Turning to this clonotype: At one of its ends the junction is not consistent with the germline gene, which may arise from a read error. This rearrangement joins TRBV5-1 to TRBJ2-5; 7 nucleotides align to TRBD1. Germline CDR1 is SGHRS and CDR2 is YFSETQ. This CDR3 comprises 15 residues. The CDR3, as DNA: TGTGCCAGCAGCTTGGCCGCGGCAGGGGGAGAGACCCAGTACTTC. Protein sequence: CASSLAAAGGETQYF. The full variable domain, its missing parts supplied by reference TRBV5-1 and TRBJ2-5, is KAGVTQTPRYLIKTRGQQVTLSCSPISGHRSVSWYQQTPGQGLQFLFEYFSETQRNKGNFPGRFSGRQFSNSRSEMNVSTLELGDSALYLCASSLAAAGGETQYFGPGTRLLVL.

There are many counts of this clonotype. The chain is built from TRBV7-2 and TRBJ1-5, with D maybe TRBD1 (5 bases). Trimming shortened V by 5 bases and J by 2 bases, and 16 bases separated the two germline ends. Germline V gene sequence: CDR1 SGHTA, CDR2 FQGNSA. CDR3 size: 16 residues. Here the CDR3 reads CASSRGFGTGNQPQHF. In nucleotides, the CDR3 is TGTGCCAGCAGCCGAGGGTTCGGGACGGGCAATCAGCCCCAGCATTTT.

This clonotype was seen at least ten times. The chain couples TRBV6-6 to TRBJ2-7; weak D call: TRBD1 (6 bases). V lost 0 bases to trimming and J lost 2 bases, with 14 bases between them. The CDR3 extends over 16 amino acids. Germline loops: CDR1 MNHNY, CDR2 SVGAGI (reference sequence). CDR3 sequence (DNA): TGTGCCAGCAGTTACTCACAGGGAAGGGGAACCTACGAGCAGTACTTC. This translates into CASSYSQGRGTYEQYF.

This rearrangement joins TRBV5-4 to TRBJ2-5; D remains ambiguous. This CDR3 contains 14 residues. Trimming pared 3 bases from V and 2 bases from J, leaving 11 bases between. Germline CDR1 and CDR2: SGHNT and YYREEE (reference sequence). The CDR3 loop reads CASSSPVPQETQYF. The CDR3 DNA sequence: TGTGCCAGCAGCTCTCCTGTTCCTCAAGAGACCCAGTACTTC.

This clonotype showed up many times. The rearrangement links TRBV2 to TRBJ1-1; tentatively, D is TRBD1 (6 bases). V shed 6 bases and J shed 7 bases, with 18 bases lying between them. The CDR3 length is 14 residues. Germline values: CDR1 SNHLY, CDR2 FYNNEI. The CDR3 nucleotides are TGTGCCAGCAGACCCGACAGGAACCGGGGTGAAGCTTTCTTT. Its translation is CASRPDRNRGEAFF.

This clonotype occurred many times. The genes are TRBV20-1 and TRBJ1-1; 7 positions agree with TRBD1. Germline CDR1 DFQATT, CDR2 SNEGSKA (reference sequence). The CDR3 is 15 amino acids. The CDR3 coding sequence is TGCAGCGGGAAGAGGACAGGAACTATGAACACTGAAGCTTTCTTT. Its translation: CSGKRTGTMNTEAFF.

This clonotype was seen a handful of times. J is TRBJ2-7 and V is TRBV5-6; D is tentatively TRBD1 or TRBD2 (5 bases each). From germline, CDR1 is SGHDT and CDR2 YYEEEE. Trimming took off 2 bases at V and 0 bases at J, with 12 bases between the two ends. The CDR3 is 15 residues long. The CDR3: CASSFGTTSSYEQYF. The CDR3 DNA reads TGTGCCAGCAGCTTTGGGACGACCAGCTCCTACGAGCAGTACTTC.

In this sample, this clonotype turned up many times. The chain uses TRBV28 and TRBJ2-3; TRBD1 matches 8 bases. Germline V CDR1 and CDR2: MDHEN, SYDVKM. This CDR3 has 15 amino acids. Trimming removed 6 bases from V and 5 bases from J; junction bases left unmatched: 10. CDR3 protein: CASRTGQDYEDTQYF. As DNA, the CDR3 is TGTGCCAGCAGAACGGGACAGGATTACGAAGATACGCAGTATTTT.

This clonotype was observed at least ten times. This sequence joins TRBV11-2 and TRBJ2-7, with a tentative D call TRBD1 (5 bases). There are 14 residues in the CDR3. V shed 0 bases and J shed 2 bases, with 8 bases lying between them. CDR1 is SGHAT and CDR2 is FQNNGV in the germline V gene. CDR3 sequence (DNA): TGTGCCAGCAGCTTAGAAGACAGTACCTACGAGCAGTACTTC. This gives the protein CASSLEDSTYEQYF.